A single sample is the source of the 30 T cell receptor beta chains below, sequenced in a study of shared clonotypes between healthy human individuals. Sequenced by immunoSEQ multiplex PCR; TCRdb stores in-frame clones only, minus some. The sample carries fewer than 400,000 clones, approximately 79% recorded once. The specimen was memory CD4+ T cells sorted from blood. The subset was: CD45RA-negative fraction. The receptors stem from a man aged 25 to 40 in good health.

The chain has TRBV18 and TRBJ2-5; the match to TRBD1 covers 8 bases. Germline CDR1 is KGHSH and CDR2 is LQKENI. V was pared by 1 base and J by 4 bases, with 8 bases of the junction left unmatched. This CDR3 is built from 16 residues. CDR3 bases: TGTGCCAGCTCACCACAGGGGACAGGTGGTTTAGAGACCCAGTACTTC. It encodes CASSPQGTGGLETQYF.

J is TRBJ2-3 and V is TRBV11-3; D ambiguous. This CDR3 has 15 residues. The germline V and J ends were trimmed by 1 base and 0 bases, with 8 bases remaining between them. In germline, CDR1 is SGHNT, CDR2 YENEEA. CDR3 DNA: TGTGCCAGCAGCTTAGCCCACTCTAGCACAGATACGCAGTATTTT. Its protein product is CASSLAHSSTDTQYF. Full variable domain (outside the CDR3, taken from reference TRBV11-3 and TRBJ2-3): EAGVVQSPRYKIIEKKQPVAFWCNPISGHNTLYWYLQNLGQGPELLIRYENEEAVDDSQLPKDRFSAERLKGVDSTLKIQPAELGDSAVYLCASSLAHSSTDTQYFGPGTRLTVL.

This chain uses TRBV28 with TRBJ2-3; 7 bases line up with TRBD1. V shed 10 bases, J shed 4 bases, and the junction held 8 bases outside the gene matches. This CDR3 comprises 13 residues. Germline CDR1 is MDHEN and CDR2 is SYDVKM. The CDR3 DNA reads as TGTGCCACCACACAGGGGCTTTCAGATACGCAGTATTTT. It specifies CATTQGLSDTQYF.

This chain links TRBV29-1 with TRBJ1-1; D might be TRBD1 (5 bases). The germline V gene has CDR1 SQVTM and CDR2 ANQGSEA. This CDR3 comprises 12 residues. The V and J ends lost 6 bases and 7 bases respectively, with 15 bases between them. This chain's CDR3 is CSVQVGRGEAFF. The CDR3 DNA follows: TGCAGCGTCCAGGTGGGGAGGGGTGAAGCTTTCTTT.

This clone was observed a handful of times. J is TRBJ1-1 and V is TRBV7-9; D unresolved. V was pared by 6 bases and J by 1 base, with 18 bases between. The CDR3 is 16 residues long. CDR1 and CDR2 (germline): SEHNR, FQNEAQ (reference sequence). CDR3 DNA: TGTGCCAGCAGACCGGGCACACCGGGATCGAACACTGAAGCTTTCTTT. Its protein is CASRPGTPGSNTEAFF.

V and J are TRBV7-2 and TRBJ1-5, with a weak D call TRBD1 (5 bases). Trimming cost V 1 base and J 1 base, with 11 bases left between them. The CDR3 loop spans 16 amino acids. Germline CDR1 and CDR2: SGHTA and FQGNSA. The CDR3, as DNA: TGTGCCAGCAGCTTAGAGGGCCAGGGAAGCAATCAGCCCCAGCATTTT. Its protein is CASSLEGQGSNQPQHF.

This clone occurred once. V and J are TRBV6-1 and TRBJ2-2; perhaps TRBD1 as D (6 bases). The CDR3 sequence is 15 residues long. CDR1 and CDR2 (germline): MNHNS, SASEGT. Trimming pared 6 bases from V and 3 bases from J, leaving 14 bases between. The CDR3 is CASRRTGLDTGELFF. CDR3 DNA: TGTGCCAGCAGGCGCACAGGGTTGGACACCGGGGAGCTGTTTTTT.

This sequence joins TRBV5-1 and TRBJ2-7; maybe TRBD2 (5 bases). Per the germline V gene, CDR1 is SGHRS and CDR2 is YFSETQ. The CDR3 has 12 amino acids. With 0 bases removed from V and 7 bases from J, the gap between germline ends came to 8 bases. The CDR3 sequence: CASSLGGAEQYF. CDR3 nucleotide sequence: TGCGCCAGCAGCTTGGGGGGAGCAGAGCAGTACTTC.

The CDR3 protein is CASSRDKSSYNEQFF. In DNA form, the CDR3 reads TGTGCCAGTAGTAGGGATAAAAGTTCCTACAATGAGCAGTTCTTC. The chain links TRBV19 to TRBJ2-1; no clear D. CDR3 size: 15 residues. Germline-derived CDR1 and CDR2 are LNHDA and SQIVND (reference sequence). Deletions cut 4 bases from V and 1 base from J, with 11 bases between.

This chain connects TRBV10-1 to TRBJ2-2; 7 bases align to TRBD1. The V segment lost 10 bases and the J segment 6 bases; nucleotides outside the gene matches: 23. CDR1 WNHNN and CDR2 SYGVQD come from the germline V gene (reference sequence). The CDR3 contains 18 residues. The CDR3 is CATKKRKRQGRLAGELFF. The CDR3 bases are TGCGCCACCAAAAAGCGAAAAAGACAGGGTCGATTAGCCGGGGAGCTGTTTTTT.

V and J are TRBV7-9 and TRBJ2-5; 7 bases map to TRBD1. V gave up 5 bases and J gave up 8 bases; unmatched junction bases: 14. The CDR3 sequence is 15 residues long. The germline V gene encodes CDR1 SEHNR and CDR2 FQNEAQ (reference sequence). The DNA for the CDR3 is TGTGCCAGCAGCCCCCTAGGGGGCGTAGCCGGAACCCAGTACTTC. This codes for CASSPLGGVAGTQYF. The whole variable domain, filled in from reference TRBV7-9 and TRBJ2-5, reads DTGVSQNPRHKITKRGQNVTFRCDPISEHNRLYWYRQTLGQGPEFLTYFQNEAQLEKSRLLSDRFSAERPKGSFSTLEIQRTEQGDSAMYLCASSPLGGVAGTQYFGPGTRLLVL.

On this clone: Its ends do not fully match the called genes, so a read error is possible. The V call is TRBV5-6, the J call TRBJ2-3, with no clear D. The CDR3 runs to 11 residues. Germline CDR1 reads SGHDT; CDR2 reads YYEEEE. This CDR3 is CASSFTDAQYF. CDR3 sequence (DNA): TGTGCCAGCAGCTTCACAGATGCGCAGTATTTT. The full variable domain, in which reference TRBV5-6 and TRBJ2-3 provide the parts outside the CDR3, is DAGVTQSPTHLIKTRGQQVTLRCSPKSGHDTVSWYQQALGQGPQFIFQYYEEEERQRGNFPDRFSGHQFPNYSSELNVNALLLGDSALYLCASSFTDAQYFGPGTRLTVL.

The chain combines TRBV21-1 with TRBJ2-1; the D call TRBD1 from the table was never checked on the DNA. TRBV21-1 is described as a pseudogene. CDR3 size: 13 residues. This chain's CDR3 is CASSGDSCNEQFF. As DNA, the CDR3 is TGTGCCAGCAGTGGAGACAGTTGCAATGAGCAGTTCTTC.

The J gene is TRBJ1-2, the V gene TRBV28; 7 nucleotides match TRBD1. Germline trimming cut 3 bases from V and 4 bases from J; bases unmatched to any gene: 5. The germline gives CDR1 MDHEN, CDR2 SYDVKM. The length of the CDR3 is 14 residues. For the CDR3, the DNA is TGTGCCAGCAGTTTTTCAGGACAGGTCTATGGCTACACCTTC. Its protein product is CASSFSGQVYGYTF.

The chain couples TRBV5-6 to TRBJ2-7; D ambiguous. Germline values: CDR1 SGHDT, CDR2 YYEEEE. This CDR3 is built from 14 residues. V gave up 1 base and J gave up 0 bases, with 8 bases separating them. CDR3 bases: TGTGCCAGCAGCTTGACTCAGCACTCCTACGAGCAGTACTTC. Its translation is CASSLTQHSYEQYF.

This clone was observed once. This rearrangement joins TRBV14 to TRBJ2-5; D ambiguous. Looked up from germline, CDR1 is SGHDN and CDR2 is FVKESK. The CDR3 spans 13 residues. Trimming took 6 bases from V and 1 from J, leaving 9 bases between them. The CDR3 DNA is TGTGCCAGCAGTTTTCTAGTCCAAGAGACCCAGTACTTC. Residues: CASSFLVQETQYF.

CDR3: CASSMRVQPQHF. In DNA, the CDR3 is TGTGCCAGCAGTATGAGGGTTCAGCCCCAGCATTTT. The chain joins TRBV2 to TRBJ1-5; D not certain. Trimming pared 5 bases from V and 6 bases from J, leaving 8 bases between. The CDR3 covers 12 residues. Germline values: CDR1 SNHLY, CDR2 FYNNEI.

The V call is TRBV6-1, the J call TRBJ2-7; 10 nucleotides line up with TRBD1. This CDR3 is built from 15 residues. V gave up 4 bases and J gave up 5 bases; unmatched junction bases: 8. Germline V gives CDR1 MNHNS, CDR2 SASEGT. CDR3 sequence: CASSVGTGAAHEQYF. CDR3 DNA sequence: TGTGCCAGCAGTGTAGGGACAGGGGCAGCGCACGAGCAGTACTTC.

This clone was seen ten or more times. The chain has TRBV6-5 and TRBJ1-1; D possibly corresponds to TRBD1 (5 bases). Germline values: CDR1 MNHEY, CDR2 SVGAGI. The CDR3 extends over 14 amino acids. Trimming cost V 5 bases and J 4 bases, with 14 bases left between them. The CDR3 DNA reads TGTGCCAGCAGTCACGGGACCCAAGTCACTGAAGCTTTCTTT. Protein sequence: CASSHGTQVTEAFF.

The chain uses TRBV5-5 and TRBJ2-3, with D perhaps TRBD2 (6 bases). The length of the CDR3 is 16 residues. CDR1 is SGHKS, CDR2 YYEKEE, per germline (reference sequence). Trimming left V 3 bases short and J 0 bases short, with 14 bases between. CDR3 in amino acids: CASSWATSLSTDTQYF. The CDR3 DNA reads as TGTGCCAGCAGCTGGGCCACTAGCCTCAGCACAGATACGCAGTATTTT.

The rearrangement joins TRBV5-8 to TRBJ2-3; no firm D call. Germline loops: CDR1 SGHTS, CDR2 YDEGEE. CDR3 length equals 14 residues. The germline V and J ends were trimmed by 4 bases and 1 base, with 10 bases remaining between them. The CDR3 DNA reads TGTGCCAGCAGCCGAACCAGTGGCACAGATACGCAGTATTTT. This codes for CASSRTSGTDTQYF. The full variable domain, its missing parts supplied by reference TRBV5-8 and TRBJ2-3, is EAGVTQSPTHLIKTRGQQATLRCSPISGHTSVYWYQQALGLGLQFLLWYDEGEERNRGNFPPRFSGRQFPNYSSELNVNALELEDSALYLCASSRTSGTDTQYFGPGTRLTVL.

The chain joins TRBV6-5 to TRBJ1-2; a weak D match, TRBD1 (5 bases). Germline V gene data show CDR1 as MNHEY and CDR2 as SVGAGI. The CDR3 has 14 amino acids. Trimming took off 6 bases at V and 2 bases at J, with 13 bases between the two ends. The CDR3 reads CASRGPQGNYGYTF. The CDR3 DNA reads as TGTGCCAGCAGGGGGCCTCAGGGCAACTATGGCTACACCTTC.

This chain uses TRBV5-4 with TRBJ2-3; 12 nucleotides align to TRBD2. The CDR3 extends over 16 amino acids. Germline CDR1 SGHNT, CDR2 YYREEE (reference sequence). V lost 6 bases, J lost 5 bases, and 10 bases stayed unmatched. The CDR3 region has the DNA TGTGCCAGCACTCCCGGACTAGCGGGAATAAGAGATACGCAGTATTTT. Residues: CASTPGLAGIRDTQYF.

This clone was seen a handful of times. This CDR3 reads CASSFRTGGEKLFF. The CDR3 DNA is TGTGCCAGCAGCTTTAGGACAGGGGGGGAAAAACTGTTTTTT. The chain carries TRBV11-2 and TRBJ1-4, with 10 nucleotides matching TRBD1. CDR3 size: 14 residues. Germline loops: CDR1 SGHAT, CDR2 FQNNGV. The V segment lost 3 bases and the J segment 8 bases; nucleotides outside the gene matches: 3.

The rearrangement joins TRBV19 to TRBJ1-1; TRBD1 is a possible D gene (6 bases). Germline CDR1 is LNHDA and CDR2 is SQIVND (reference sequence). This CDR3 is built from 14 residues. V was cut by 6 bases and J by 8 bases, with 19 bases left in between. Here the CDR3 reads CASSAKPQGPEAFF. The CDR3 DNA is TGTGCCAGTAGCGCCAAGCCCCAGGGGCCCGAAGCTTTCTTT.

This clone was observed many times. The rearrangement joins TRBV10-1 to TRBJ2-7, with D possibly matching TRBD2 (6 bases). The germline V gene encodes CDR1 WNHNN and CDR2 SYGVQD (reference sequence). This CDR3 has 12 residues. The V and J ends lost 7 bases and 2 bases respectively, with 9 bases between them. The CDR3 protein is CASTGLTYEQYF. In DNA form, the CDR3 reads TGCGCCAGCACGGGACTTACCTACGAGCAGTACTTC.

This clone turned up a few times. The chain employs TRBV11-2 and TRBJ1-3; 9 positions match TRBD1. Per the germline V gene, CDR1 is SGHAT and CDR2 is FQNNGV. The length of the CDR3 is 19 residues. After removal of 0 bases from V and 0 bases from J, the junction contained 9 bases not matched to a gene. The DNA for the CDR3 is TGTGCCAGCAGCTTAGAGGGGGGACAGGGCCACATCTCTGGAAACACCATATATTTT. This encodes CASSLEGGQGHISGNTIYF.

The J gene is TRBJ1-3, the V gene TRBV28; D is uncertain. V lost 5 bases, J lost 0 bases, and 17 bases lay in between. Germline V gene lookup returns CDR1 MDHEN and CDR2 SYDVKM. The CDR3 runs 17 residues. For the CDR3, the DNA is TGTGCCAGCAGTCCCCATGCCGGGCTGAACTCTGGAAACACCATATATTTT. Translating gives CASSPHAGLNSGNTIYF.

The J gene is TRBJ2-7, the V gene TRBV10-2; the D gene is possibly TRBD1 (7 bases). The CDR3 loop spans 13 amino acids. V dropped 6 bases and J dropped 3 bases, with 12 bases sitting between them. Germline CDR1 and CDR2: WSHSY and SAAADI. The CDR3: CASSAGQIYEQYF. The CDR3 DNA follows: TGCGCCAGCAGCGCGGGACAGATCTACGAGCAGTACTTC.

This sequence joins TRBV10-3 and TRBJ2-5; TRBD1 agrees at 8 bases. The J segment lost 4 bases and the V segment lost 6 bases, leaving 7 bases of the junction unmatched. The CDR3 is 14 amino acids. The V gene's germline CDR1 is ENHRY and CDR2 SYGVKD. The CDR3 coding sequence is TGTGCCATCAGGAGGGGACAGGCGGTAGAGACCCAGTACTTC. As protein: CAIRRGQAVETQYF.